This T cell receptor (beta chain) was observed in a study of chemoradiotherapy in HPV16-positive cancers. Study-wide results and caveats: Functional assays defining HPV-specific T cells used only a couple of HPV16-positive patients. Candidate HPV-specific clones and E7-related TCR motifs grew in tumor during treatment.

Measured with immunoSEQ multiplex PCR; TCRdb has only the in-frame clones, and not every one. The table includes approximately 14,000 clones, approximately 91% detected once. In regard to this clone: Its antigen remains unidentified.

V shed 4 bases, J shed 1 base, and the junction held 7 bases outside the gene matches. This CDR3 has 17 amino acids. Germline CDR1 is SGHDN and CDR2 is FVKESK. The clonotype originates from a human donor with HPV-associated anogenital cancer. The chain couples TRBV14 to TRBJ2-2, with 9 nucleotides matching TRBD1. Sequenced here: blood, sampled from a patient who underwent chemoradiotherapy. As DNA, the CDR3 is TGTGCCAGCAGCCTAATTCCGGGACAGGGGAACACCGGGGAGCTGTTTTTT. It yields the protein CASSLIPGQGNTGELFF.